The clone carrying this T cell receptor beta chain was seen a handful of times. Its antigen is not known. Primers used in a second PCR of about 6 to 11 cycles were a sample-barcoded 5' primer and a J-beta primer mix. Each cDNA molecule received a tag from a template-switch adaptor that had 12 random nucleotides. One entry per CDR3 protein, called by TCRdb with MiXCR from the 5' RACE reads. This table holds fewer than 1 million distinct CDR3 sequences, approximately 48% found once. Total RNA was isolated from each sample in quantities of at least 5.5 micrograms. This sample stems from a study of blood T cells in healthy people across ages. Study-level findings and limits: There was a strong correlation between TCR beta diversity and naive T cell percentage.

The clonotype was recovered from a man aged 60 to 75 in good health. Material for sequencing was blood.

Written as DNA, the CDR3 is TGTGCCAGCAGTGAGGGGGTAGCGCGTACCGGGGAGCTGTTTTTT. Its translation: CASSEGVARTGELFF. The chain uses TRBV25-1 and TRBJ2-2; either TRBD1 or TRBD2 may fit D (5 bases each). V lost 3 bases and J lost 5, with 13 bases in between. Germline CDR1 reads MGHDK; CDR2 reads SYGVNS. The CDR3 is 15 amino acids. Based on the CDR3 plus reference TRBV25-1 and TRBJ2-2, the full variable domain is EADIYQTPRYLVIGTGKKITLECSQTMGHDKMYWYQQDPGMELHLIHYSYGVNSTEKGDLSSESTVSRIRTEHFPLTLESARPSHTSQYLCASSEGVARTGELFFGEGSRLTVL.